A selection of T cell receptor beta chains follows, all from one sample in a study of monozygotic twins with inflammatory bowel disease. TCRdb reprocessed the 5' RACE reads, with one entry per CDR3 protein and no DNA. The sample has approximately 120,000 distinct CDR3 sequences, and its top ten clones hold 9.5% to 15%. Material for sequencing was blood. These receptors originate from a human donor with ulcerative colitis or Crohn's disease, or a healthy co-twin of an affected twin (not recorded which). CDR3s include the opening cysteine and the closing phenylalanine or tryptophan.

v_call: TRBV5-5
j_call: TRBJ2-7
cdr3_aa: CASSPGNKQGMYF

v_call: TRBV4-2
j_call: TRBJ2-3
cdr3_aa: CASRKGRLAGERLIPDTQYF

v_call: TRBV30
j_call: TRBJ1-6
cdr3_aa: CAWAPGLSSYNSPLHF

v_call: TRBV7-3
j_call: TRBJ2-4
cdr3_aa: CASSLRQGEDIQYF

v_call: TRBV5-6
j_call: TRBJ1-1
cdr3_aa: CASSPDREGSEAFF

v_call: TRBV28
j_call: TRBJ2-2
cdr3_aa: CASSPPKNTGELFF

v_call: TRBV7-2
j_call: TRBJ2-2
cdr3_aa: CASSLAFRGRANTGELFF

v_call: TRBV27
j_call: TRBJ2-1
cdr3_aa: CASSALAKVSYNEQFF

v_call: TRBV4-1
j_call: TRBJ1-2
cdr3_aa: CASSQESQGPSPEYGYTF

v_call: TRBV14
j_call: TRBJ2-1
cdr3_aa: CASVSGGRNEQFF

v_call: TRBV6-5
j_call: TRBJ2-1
cdr3_aa: CASRRLHEQFF

v_call: TRBV19
j_call: TRBJ1-1
cdr3_aa: CASSLNYRSSNTEAFF

v_call: TRBV5-1
j_call: TRBJ2-2
cdr3_aa: CASSVGASGTTGELFF

v_call: TRBV20-1
j_call: TRBJ2-1
cdr3_aa: CSAVEAGLAGSNEQFF

v_call: TRBV5-1
j_call: TRBJ2-3
cdr3_aa: CASSLGDTYPSTDTQYF

v_call: TRBV12-3/TRBV12-4
j_call: TRBJ2-2
cdr3_aa: CASRDLNTGELFF

v_call: TRBV7-2
j_call: TRBJ2-7
cdr3_aa: CASSQGSGSTYEQYF

v_call: TRBV29-1
j_call: TRBJ2-3
cdr3_aa: CSTPGQGMSTDTQYF

v_call: TRBV5-1
j_call: TRBJ1-5
cdr3_aa: CASRVGGKEAPKPRSNQPQHF

v_call: TRBV19
j_call: TRBJ1-4
cdr3_aa: CASTRSGSSGINEKLFF

v_call: TRBV7-8
j_call: TRBJ2-1
cdr3_aa: CASSPHPGSSYNEQFF

v_call: TRBV9
j_call: TRBJ2-5
cdr3_aa: CASSRGRSQETQYF

v_call: TRBV12-3/TRBV12-4
j_call: TRBJ1-1
cdr3_aa: CASRSVNTEAFF

v_call: TRBV7-9
j_call: TRBJ2-5
cdr3_aa: CASSHTDRDRETQYF

v_call: TRBV5-1
j_call: TRBJ2-4
cdr3_aa: CASSFLDLAKNMQYF

v_call: TRBV27
j_call: TRBJ1-2
cdr3_aa: CASSFTAMRHGYTF

v_call: TRBV3-1
j_call: TRBJ1-2
cdr3_aa: CASSQEWAGGNGYTF

v_call: TRBV12-3/TRBV12-4
j_call: TRBJ2-5
cdr3_aa: CASSFMGQQETQYF

v_call: TRBV29-1
j_call: TRBJ2-7
cdr3_aa: CSVVGPVSSYEQYF

v_call: TRBV28
j_call: TRBJ1-3
cdr3_aa: CASSSQNPPGADTIYF